The rows below give T cell receptor beta chains drawn from one sample of a study of blood T cell repertoires in COVID-19. Some clones are missing from TCRdb's copy, which holds only in-frame ones; the method was immunoSEQ multiplex PCR. The sample contains over 200,000 clones, roughly 87% of which appear only once. The sequencing input was peripheral blood. These receptor sequences come from a young woman who had recovered from COVID-19. The CDR3 runs from the conserved cysteine through the conserved F or W. A D gene is named only where the DNA matches it firmly. Only some rows state a clone size, as once, few, many or a class for expanded clones.

size: .; D: .; V: TRBV18; J: TRBJ1-1; CDR3: CASSPQMNTEAFF; DNA: TGTGCCAGCTCACCTCAGATGAACACTGAAGCTTTCTTT
size: .; D: .; V: TRBV5-3; J: TRBJ2-7; CDR3: CARSLPRPSSYEQYF; DNA: TGTGCCAGAAGCTTGCCACGGCCTAGCTCCTACGAGCAGTACTTC
size: .; D: .; V: TRBV5-1; J: TRBJ1-3; CDR3: CASSLEEVYSGNTIYF; DNA: TGCGCCAGCAGCTTGGAGGAGGTCTACTCTGGAAACACCATATATTTT
size: .; D: .; V: TRBV5-1; J: TRBJ1-1; CDR3: CASSLVWATEAFF; DNA: TGCGCCAGCAGCCTGGTTTGGGCCACTGAAGCTTTCTTT
size: once; D: .; V: TRBV7-2; J: TRBJ2-5; CDR3: CASSLAGGQETQYF; DNA: TGTGCCAGCAGCTTAGCTGGGGGGCAAGAGACCCAGTACTTC
size: few; D: TRBD2; V: TRBV9; J: TRBJ2-5; CDR3: CASSPGVAGGGETQYF; DNA: TGTGCCAGCAGCCCCGGGGTAGCGGGAGGGGGGGAGACCCAGTACTTC
size: .; D: TRBD2; V: TRBV5-1; J: TRBJ2-2; CDR3: CASSLRTSPIPGELFF; DNA: TGCGCCAGCAGCTTGAGGACTAGCCCTATTCCCGGGGAGCTGTTTTTT
size: .; D: TRBD1; V: TRBV29-1; J: TRBJ2-1; CDR3: CSATMGQLYNEQFF; DNA: TGCAGCGCCACAATGGGACAGCTCTACAATGAGCAGTTCTTC
size: once; D: TRBD2; V: TRBV4-3; J: TRBJ2-7; CDR3: CASSRLPGGPDEQYF; DNA: TGCGCCAGCAGCCGCTTGCCGGGAGGGCCGGATGAGCAGTACTTC
size: .; D: .; V: TRBV28; J: TRBJ1-4; CDR3: CASSSGTWASTNEKLFF; DNA: TGTGCCAGCAGTAGTGGGACATGGGCTAGCACTAATGAAAAACTGTTTTTT
size: .; D: .; V: TRBV19; J: TRBJ1-5; CDR3: CASMVGLLSNQPQHF; DNA: TGTGCCAGTATGGTGGGCTTACTTAGCAATCAGCCCCAGCATTTT
size: .; D: .; V: TRBV12-5; J: TRBJ1-5; CDR3: CASGLVTPGQGPIGQPQHF; DNA: TGTGCTAGTGGTTTGGTCACCCCCGGGCAGGGCCCAATCGGTCAGCCCCAGCATTTT
size: .; D: TRBD1; V: TRBV10-2; J: TRBJ1-1; CDR3: CASSPQPGGGTEAFF; DNA: TGCGCCAGCAGTCCCCAGCCAGGGGGAGGCACTGAAGCTTTCTTT
size: .; D: TRBD2; V: TRBV29-1; J: TRBJ2-1; CDR3: CSVEGGGTSGRADEQFF; DNA: TGCAGCGTTGAAGGAGGTGGGACTAGCGGGAGGGCCGATGAGCAGTTCTTC
size: few; D: .; V: TRBV6-2/TRBV6-3; J: TRBJ2-7; CDR3: CASSYRGTYEQYF; DNA: TGTGCCAGCAGTTACCGCGGGACTTACGAGCAGTACTTC
size: .; D: .; V: TRBV24-1; J: TRBJ1-1; CDR3: CATSAGEGTEAFF; DNA: TGTGCCACCAGTGCGGGGGAAGGGACTGAAGCTTTCTTT